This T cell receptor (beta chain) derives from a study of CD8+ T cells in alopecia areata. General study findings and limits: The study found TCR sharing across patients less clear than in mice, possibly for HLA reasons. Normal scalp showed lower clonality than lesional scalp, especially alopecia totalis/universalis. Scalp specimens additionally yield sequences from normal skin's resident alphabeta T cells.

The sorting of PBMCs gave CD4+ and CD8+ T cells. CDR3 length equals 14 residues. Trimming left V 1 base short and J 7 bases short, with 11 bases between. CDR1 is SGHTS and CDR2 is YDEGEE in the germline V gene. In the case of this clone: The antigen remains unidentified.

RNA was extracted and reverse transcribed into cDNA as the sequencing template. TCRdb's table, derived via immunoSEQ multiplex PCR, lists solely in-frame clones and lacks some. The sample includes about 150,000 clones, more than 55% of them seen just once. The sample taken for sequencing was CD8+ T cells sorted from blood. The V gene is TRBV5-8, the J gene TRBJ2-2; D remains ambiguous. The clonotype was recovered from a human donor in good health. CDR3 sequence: CASSLQAYGGELFF. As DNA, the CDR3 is TGTGCCAGCAGCTTGCAGGCCTACGGCGGGGAGCTGTTTTTT.